This TCR beta chain appears in the sequencing data of a study of blood T cell repertoires in COVID-19. Turning to the study itself: The study drew acute and convalescent COVID-19 samples from the United States, Italy and Spain.

As processed by the authors: Reference gene primers were amplified, and this amplification served to estimate nucleated cell counts. Sequencing used immunoSEQ multiplex PCR; TCRdb keeps in-frame clones, though not all of them. V and J calls and clone size are those listed in that table; D and trimming were worked out from the DNA. The table includes about 280,000 clones, 90% detected once. The CDR3 sequence is 19 residues long. V dropped 5 bases and J dropped 4; count of bases not matched to a gene: 18. Germline-derived CDR1 and CDR2 are SEHNR and FQNEAQ (reference sequence). The study assigned cohorts using participant-reported clinical history.

The source material was PBMCs or T cells enriched from blood (not recorded which). This receptor was obtained from a woman aged 18-29 years with acute COVID-19. V and J are TRBV7-9 and TRBJ2-2, with TRBD2 matching 8 bases. The CDR3 DNA reads TGTGCCAGCAGCCACACGAGGCCCGGGAGGGCCAAGGGCACCGGGGAGCTGTTTTTT. Amino acid sequence: CASSHTRPGRAKGTGELFF.